The 18 T cell receptor beta chains below all came from one sample that was sequenced in a study of identical twins. TCRdb re-analysed the 5' RACE reads in MiXCR, keeping a single row per CDR3 protein. The top ten clones hold approximately 7.5% of a sample with about 340,000 distinct CDR3 sequences, 9% to 15% of them seen once. The same data also contributed to another study, on yellow fever vaccine responses in identical twins.

Sequenced: CD8+ T cells sorted from blood. The receptors here all came from a woman in her late teens or twenties in good health.

The V and J genes are TRBV24-1 and TRBJ1-5; maybe TRBD1 (6 bases). CDR1 KGHDR and CDR2 SFDVKD come from the germline V gene. This CDR3 is built from 13 residues. V lost 6 bases, J lost 4 bases, and 9 bases lay in between. As DNA, the CDR3 is TGTGCCACCAGTCGAGGGGGGAATCAGCCCCAGCATTTT. Its translation: CATSRGGNQPQHF.

This clonotype was recorded a few times. The rearrangement links TRBV6-2 or TRBV6-3 to TRBJ2-2; 7 bases fit TRBD1. The V segment lost 5 bases and the J segment 2 bases; nucleotides outside the gene matches: 11. CDR1 is MNHEY and CDR2 is SVGEGT in the germline V gene. There are 17 residues in the CDR3. The CDR3 region is CASSPLRDRLNTGELFF. For the CDR3, the DNA is TGTGCCAGCAGTCCACTCCGGGACAGACTCAACACCGGGGAGCTGTTTTTT.

The sample holds many counts of this clonotype. The V gene is TRBV5-5, the J gene TRBJ1-1; D not resolved. V was pared by 0 bases and J by 4 bases, with 7 bases between. The CDR3 consists of 13 residues. Germline CDR1 reads SGHKS; CDR2 reads YYEKEE (reference sequence). Here the CDR3 DNA reads TGTGCCAGCAGCTTGGGGGAGAGCACTGAAGCTTTCTTT. It is translated as CASSLGESTEAFF. Based on the CDR3 plus reference TRBV5-5 and TRBJ1-1, the full variable domain is DAGVTQSPTHLIKTRGQQVTLRCSPISGHKSVSWYQQVLGQGPQFIFQYYEKEERGRGNFPDRFSARQFPNYSSELNVNALLLGDSALYLCASSLGESTEAFFGQGTRLTVV.

This clonotype was picked up a small number of times. The chain links TRBV2 to TRBJ2-1; D gene unclear. The CDR3 sequence is 10 residues long. The V gene's germline CDR1 is SNHLY and CDR2 FYNNEI. The V and J ends lost 8 bases and 5 bases respectively, with 4 bases between them. This chain's CDR3 is CASRNNEQFF. CDR3 DNA sequence: TGTGCCAGCCGGAACAATGAGCAGTTCTTC.

The chain uses TRBV12-3 or TRBV12-4 and TRBJ2-7; maybe TRBD1 (5 bases). The CDR3 length is 14 residues. The V and J ends lost 5 bases and 2 bases respectively, with 13 bases between them. The CDR3 loop reads CASSPRVGAYEQYF. In nucleotides, the CDR3 is TGTGCCAGCAGTCCCCGGGTAGGGGCCTACGAGCAGTACTTC.

Only a few counts were recorded for this clonotype. The V gene is TRBV9, the J gene TRBJ2-5; 14 bases fit TRBD2. V was pared by 0 bases and J by 4 bases, with 11 bases of the junction left unmatched. CDR1 SGDLS and CDR2 YYNGEE come from the germline V gene. The length of the CDR3 is 19 residues. CDR3 protein: CASSVGGGGLAGAGETQYF. The DNA of the CDR3 is TGTGCCAGCAGCGTAGGAGGGGGGGGACTAGCGGGAGCTGGAGAGACCCAGTACTTC.

This clonotype appeared many times. The genes are TRBV12-3 or TRBV12-4 and TRBJ1-4, with D hard to call. V was clipped by 6 bases and J by 8 bases, with 10 bases between them. The CDR3 length is 12 residues. CDR3 residues: CASSPASEKLFF. The CDR3 DNA reads as TGTGCCAGCAGCCCTGCATCCGAAAAACTGTTTTTT.

The V call is TRBV14, the J call TRBJ1-1, with 9 bases aligning to TRBD1. The V gene end was trimmed by 4 bases and the J gene end by 6 bases; junction bases not matched to a gene: 6. The CDR3 sequence is 14 residues long. Germline lookup yields CDR1 SGHDN and CDR2 FVKESK. In DNA form, the CDR3 reads TGTGCCAGCAGCCGCAACAGGGGGCAGGCTGAAGCTTTCTTT. Amino acid sequence: CASSRNRGQAEAFF.

The chain recombines TRBV28 with TRBJ2-5; D perhaps matches TRBD1 (5 bases). Germline V gene lookup returns CDR1 MDHEN and CDR2 SYDVKM. This CDR3 has 13 amino acids. V was trimmed by 1 base and J by 5 bases, leaving 8 bases between them. CDR3 DNA sequence: TGTGCCAGCAGTTTATTGGACACTGAGACCCAGTACTTC. It is translated as CASSLLDTETQYF.

The CDR3 DNA is TGTGCCAGCAGCCAAGATCTGGGGACTCAGAATTACAATGAGCAGTTCTTC. It codes for CASSQDLGTQNYNEQFF. The chain employs TRBV14 and TRBJ2-1; perhaps TRBD2 as D (6 bases). The length of the CDR3 is 17 residues. Germline loops: CDR1 SGHDN, CDR2 FVKESK. V was trimmed by 0 bases and J by 4 bases, leaving 16 bases between them.

This clonotype occurred a few times. This chain joins TRBV4-2 and TRBJ2-1; TRBD1 aligns across 10 bases. V lost 4 bases and J lost 4; bases outside the gene matches: 16. Germline V lookup: CDR1 LGHNA, CDR2 YNFKEQ. This CDR3 has 19 amino acids. The CDR3: CASSPTSGTWDRGYNEQFF. The CDR3 nucleotides are TGTGCCAGCAGCCCCACTTCCGGTACCTGGGACAGGGGATACAATGAGCAGTTCTTC.

The chain is built from TRBV13 and TRBJ1-1, with 8 bases identical to TRBD1. This CDR3 region has 15 residues. Germline V gives CDR1 PRHDT, CDR2 FYEKMQ (reference sequence). The junction had 8 bases not matched to a gene; V was cut back by 7 bases and J by 1 base. The CDR3 sequence is CASTPPTGENTEAFF. In DNA form, the CDR3 reads TGTGCCAGCACCCCACCGACAGGGGAGAACACTGAAGCTTTCTTT.

The V and J genes are TRBV7-7 and TRBJ2-2; the match to TRBD2 covers 7 bases. The V and J ends lost 0 bases and 4 bases, in that order; junction bases with no gene match: 5. Germline V gene lookup returns CDR1 SSHAT and CDR2 FNYEAQ (reference sequence). CDR3 length: 16 amino acids. This CDR3 is CASSLALAEPTGELFF. CDR3 nucleotides: TGTGCCAGCAGCTTAGCGCTAGCGGAGCCCACCGGGGAGCTGTTTTTT.

V and J are TRBV12-3 or TRBV12-4 and TRBJ1-4; TRBD1 matches 7 bases. The ends lost 5 bases at V and 8 bases at J; junction bases unmatched: 8. The CDR3 runs to 14 residues. The CDR3 here is CASSPTTGWEKLFF. CDR3 coding DNA: TGTGCCAGCAGTCCAACGACAGGGTGGGAAAAACTGTTTTTT.

This clonotype was seen a handful of times. The V and J genes are TRBV20-1 and TRBJ2-7, with 7 positions matching TRBD2. The CDR3 totals 14 residues. Unmatched junction bases numbered 8, after V lost 3 bases and J lost 3 bases. Germline assignment: CDR1 DFQATT and CDR2 SNEGSKA (reference sequence). In nucleotides, the CDR3 is TGCAGTGCTAGTCGGCGGGAGAAGGGCTACGAGCAGTACTTC. Translated, it gives CSASRREKGYEQYF.

The chain couples TRBV5-6 to TRBJ2-2; TRBD2 might be the D (5 bases). Germline V lookup: CDR1 SGHDT, CDR2 YYEEEE. The CDR3 is 13 residues long. V lost 3 bases and J lost 6, with 9 bases in between. CDR3: CASSSGVPGELFF. The CDR3 region has the DNA TGTGCCAGCAGCTCCGGGGTCCCCGGGGAGCTGTTTTTT.

The chain carries TRBV6-5 and TRBJ1-5, with D perhaps matching TRBD1 (5 bases). The CDR3 extends over 16 amino acids. Germline V gene lookup returns CDR1 MNHEY and CDR2 SVGAGI. The V end lost 4 bases, the J end lost 1 base, and 14 bases lay between the germline ends. The CDR3 is CASSSGTLGSNQPQHF. In DNA, the CDR3 is TGTGCCAGCAGTTCCGGGACCCTTGGGAGCAATCAGCCCCAGCATTTT.

This clonotype came up a few times. V usage is TRBV15 and J usage is TRBJ2-4; tentatively, D is TRBD2 (5 bases). The germline V gene encodes CDR1 LNHNV and CDR2 YYDKDF (reference sequence). Trimming shortened V by 3 bases and J by 8 bases, and 17 bases separated the two germline ends. The CDR3 extends over 15 amino acids. The CDR3 bases are TGTGCCACCAGCAGTGGCCTACTAGTTGCGGACATTCAGTACTTC. Its protein is CATSSGLLVADIQYF.